The clone carrying this TCR beta chain has a count of ten or more. Its antigen is as yet unknown. This sample stems from a study of T cells in Graves' hyperthyroidism and ophthalmopathy. Study-level background: Initial diagnosis, before any treatment, was when peripheral blood was collected. Study-level results: Most expanded thyroid clonotypes above 0.001 recurred in blood.

Amplified TCR beta CDR3 regions came from RNA transcripts. TCR CDR3 underwent first-round RT-PCR with the HTBI primer set. TCRdb re-derived calls from the multiplex PCR reads in MiXCR, one entry per CDR3 protein. The sample yields 500,000 to 750,000 distinct CDR3 sequences, approximately 15% seen once. V shed 5 bases and J shed 0 bases, with 8 bases lying between them. The CDR3 sequence is 15 residues long. Germline assignment: CDR1 MDHEN and CDR2 SYDVKM. A roughly 10 ml volume of fresh peripheral blood provided the PBMCs. The chain is built from TRBV28 and TRBJ2-6; D call uncertain. The source of this sequence is a woman between 18 and 29 years old with Graves' ophthalmopathy. The sample consisted of blood. CDR3 region: CASSPEPSGANVLTF. For the CDR3, the DNA is TGTGCCAGCAGTCCGGAACCCTCTGGGGCCAACGTCCTGACTTTC.